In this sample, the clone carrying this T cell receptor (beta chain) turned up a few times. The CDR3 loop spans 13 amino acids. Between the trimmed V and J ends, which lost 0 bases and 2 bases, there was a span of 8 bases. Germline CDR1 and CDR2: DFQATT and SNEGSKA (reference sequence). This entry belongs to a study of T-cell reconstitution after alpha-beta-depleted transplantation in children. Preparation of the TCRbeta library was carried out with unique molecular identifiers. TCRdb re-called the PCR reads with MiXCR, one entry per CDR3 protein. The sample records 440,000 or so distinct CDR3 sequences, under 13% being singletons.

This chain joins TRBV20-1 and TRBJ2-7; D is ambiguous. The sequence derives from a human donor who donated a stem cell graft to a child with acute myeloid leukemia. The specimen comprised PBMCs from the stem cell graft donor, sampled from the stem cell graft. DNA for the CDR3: TGCAGTGCTAGAGATCTGGCCACCTACGAGCAGTACTTC. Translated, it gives CSARDLATYEQYF.